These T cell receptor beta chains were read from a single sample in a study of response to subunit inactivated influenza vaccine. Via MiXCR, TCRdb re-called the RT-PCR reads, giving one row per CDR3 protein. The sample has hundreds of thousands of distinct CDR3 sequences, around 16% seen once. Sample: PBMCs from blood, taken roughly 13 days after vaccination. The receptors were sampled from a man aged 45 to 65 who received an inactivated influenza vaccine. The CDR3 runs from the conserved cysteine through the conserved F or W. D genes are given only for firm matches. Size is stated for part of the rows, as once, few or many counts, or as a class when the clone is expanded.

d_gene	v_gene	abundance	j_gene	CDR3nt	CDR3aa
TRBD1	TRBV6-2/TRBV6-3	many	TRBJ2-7	TGTGCCAGCAGTTACGTTTGGACAGGGTTCAACGAGCAGTACTTC	CASSYVWTGFNEQYF
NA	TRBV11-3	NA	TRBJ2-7	TGTGCCAGCAGCTATCTCTCGGTATCCACCTACGAGCAGTACTTC	CASSYLSVSTYEQYF
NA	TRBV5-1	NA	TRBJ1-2	TGCGCCAGCAGCTTGGGACAGTCTGCCGGCTACACCTTC	CASSLGQSAGYTF
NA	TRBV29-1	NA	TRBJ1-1	TGCAGCGTTTCCTACAGGGCCAACACTGAAGCTTTCTTT	CSVSYRANTEAFF
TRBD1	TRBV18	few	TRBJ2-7	TGTGCCAGCTCAACTGGACAGGGGGCTCGCGAGCAGTACTTC	CASSTGQGAREQYF
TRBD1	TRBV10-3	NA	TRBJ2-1	TGTGCCATCAGTGAGTCAGGGGGCGCGGGCCATGAGCAGTTCTTC	CAISESGGAGHEQFF
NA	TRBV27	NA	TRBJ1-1	TGTGCCAGCAGTTTTCTCGTGCCGGGGGCCCTGAACACTGAAGCTTTCTTT	CASSFLVPGALNTEAFF
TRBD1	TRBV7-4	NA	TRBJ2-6	TGTGCCAGCAGCTTAGCCTGGACAGGGTCTTCCTTTTGGACCGTTGCCTCTGGGGCCAACGTCCTGACTTTC	CASSLAWTGSSFWTVASGANVLTF
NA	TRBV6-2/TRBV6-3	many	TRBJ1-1	TGTGCCAGCAGTTACTCAAACACTGAAGCTTTCTTT	CASSYSNTEAFF
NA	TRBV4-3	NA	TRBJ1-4	TGCGCCAGCAGCCAACAGACTAATGAAAAACTGTTTTTT	CASSQQTNEKLFF
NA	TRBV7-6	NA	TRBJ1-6	TGTGCCAGCAGCCCCCGAGCACGGGATTCGTCTAATTCACCCCTCCACTTT	CASSPRARDSSNSPLHF
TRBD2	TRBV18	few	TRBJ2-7	TGTGCCAGCACCGGACTAGCGGGAATCCGATACTTC	CASTGLAGIRYF
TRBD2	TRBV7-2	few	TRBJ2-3	TGTGCCAGCAGCGTACTAGCGGGAGCCCCAGATACGCAGTATTTT	CASSVLAGAPDTQYF
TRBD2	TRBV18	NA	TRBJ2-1	TGTGCCAGCTCATCACTCCAGCGGGGGGGGCGAGTCCATGAGCAGTTCTTC	CASSSLQRGGRVHEQFF
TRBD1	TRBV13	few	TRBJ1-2	TGTGCCAGCAGCTCCGGGACAGGGAAGTATGGCTACACCTTC	CASSSGTGKYGYTF
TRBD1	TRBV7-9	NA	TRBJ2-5	TGTGCCAGCAGCCAGGACAGGGGGAAAGAGACCCAGTACTTC	CASSQDRGKETQYF
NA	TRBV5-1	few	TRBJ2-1	TGCGCCAGCAGCTTGGGTCCCTGGACTGACCCCTCCTACAATGAGCAGTTCTTC	CASSLGPWTDPSYNEQFF
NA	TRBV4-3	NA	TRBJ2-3	TGCGCCAGCAGCCAAGATTTAAGGGGCACAGATACGCAGTATTTT	CASSQDLRGTDTQYF
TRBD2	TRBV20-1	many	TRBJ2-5	TGCAGTGCTAGAGCTAGCGGGAGAGGAGAGACCCAGTACTTC	CSARASGRGETQYF
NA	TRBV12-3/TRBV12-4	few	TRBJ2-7	TGTGCCAGCAGATTAACAGGAGCCTACGAGCAGTACTTC	CASRLTGAYEQYF
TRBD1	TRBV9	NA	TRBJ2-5	TGTGCCAGCAGCGTAAATACAGGGGGGGAGACCCAGTACTTC	CASSVNTGGETQYF
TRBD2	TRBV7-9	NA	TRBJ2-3	TGTGCCAGCAGCTGGACTAGCGGGGAACCAGATACGCAGTATTTT	CASSWTSGEPDTQYF
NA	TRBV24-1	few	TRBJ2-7	TGTGCCACCAGTGACAGGGGACACTACGAGCAGTACTTC	CATSDRGHYEQYF
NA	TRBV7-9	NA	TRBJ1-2	TGTGCCAGCAGCTTAGGCAGGGGTCTCTATGGCTACACCTTC	CASSLGRGLYGYTF
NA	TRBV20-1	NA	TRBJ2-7	TGCAGTGCTAATCCGGGACAAAACACTCGGGAGCAGTACTTC	CSANPGQNTREQYF
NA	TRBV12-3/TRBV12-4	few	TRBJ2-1	TGTGCCAGCAGCACCCGGACTGAATACAATGAGCAGTTCTTC	CASSTRTEYNEQFF
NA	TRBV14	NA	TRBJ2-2	TGTGCCAGCAGCCAATATGTGGGCACCGGGGAGCTGTTTTTT	CASSQYVGTGELFF
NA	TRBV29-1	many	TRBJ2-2	TGCAGCGTTGACAGGGCGAACACCGGGGAGCTGTTTTTT	CSVDRANTGELFF
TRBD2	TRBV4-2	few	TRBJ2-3	TGTGCCAGCAGCCAAGATTTCCAGCGGGGGAGCACAGATACGCAGTATTTT	CASSQDFQRGSTDTQYF
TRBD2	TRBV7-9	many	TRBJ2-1	TGTGCCAGCAGCTTGGGAGCGGGGTACAATGAGCAGTTCTTC	CASSLGAGYNEQFF
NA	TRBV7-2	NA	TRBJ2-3	TGTGCCAGCAGCTTAGCGTTACAGGGAACAGATACGCAGTATTTT	CASSLALQGTDTQYF
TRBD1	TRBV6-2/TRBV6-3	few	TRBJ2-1	TGTGCCAGCAGTTGGGACAGGGGGAAATACAATGAGCAGTTCTTC	CASSWDRGKYNEQFF
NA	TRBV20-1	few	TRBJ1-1	TGCAGTGCCCCCGGACAGCCTTCTGAAGCTTTCTTT	CSAPGQPSEAFF
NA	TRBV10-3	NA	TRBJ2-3	TGTGCCATCAGTGAGCGTAGGAAAGAGGGCACAGATACGCAGTATTTT	CAISERRKEGTDTQYF
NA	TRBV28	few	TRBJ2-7	TGTGCCAGCAGTGTACGGACCGGGACATTCGCCGAGCAGTACTTC	CASSVRTGTFAEQYF
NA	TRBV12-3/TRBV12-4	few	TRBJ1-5	TGTGCCAGCAGTGCCGAACACACCTCCAATCAGCCCCAGCATTTT	CASSAEHTSNQPQHF
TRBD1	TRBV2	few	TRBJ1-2	TGTGCCAGCAGTGCCCTAGGACAGGGGAAGGCTGGCTACACCTTC	CASSALGQGKAGYTF
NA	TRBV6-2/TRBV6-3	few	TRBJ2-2	TGTGCCAGCTCCAACGAGGGACTCAACACCGGGGAGCTGTTTTTT	CASSNEGLNTGELFF
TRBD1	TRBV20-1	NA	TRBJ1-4	TGCAGTGTAGGGGGCATGGCTAATGAAAAACTGTTTTTT	CSVGGMANEKLFF
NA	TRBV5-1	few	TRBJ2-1	TGCGCCAGCAGCGTGGCCCAGTCCTACAATGAGCAGTTCTTC	CASSVAQSYNEQFF